Detailed here is one TCR beta chain. Profiling relied on immunoSEQ multiplex PCR, and the TCRdb table lists in-frame clones only, not all of them. The sample carries about 83,000 clones, about 95% recorded once. This sample is drawn from a study of technical replicates of blood from four donors. With V trimmed by 6 bases and J by 1 base, 10 bases remained unmatched. The germline V gene has CDR1 SGHRS and CDR2 YFSETQ. The CDR3 sequence is 16 residues long. The sample consisted of T cells isolated from PBMCs. The gene calls are TRBV5-1 and TRBJ1-1, with 9 bases that match TRBD1. This receptor was identified in a human donor in good health. The CDR3, as DNA: TGCGCCAGCATTGGGGGGACAGGGTATCCGAACACTGAAGCTTTCTTT. This codes for CASIGGTGYPNTEAFF.